This TCR beta chain came from a study of technical replicates of blood from several donors. Data came from immunoSEQ multiplex PCR; TCRdb stores just in-frame clones and leaves some out. The sample contains almost 90,000 clones, 94% of which appear only once. V lost 5 bases to trimming and J lost 8 bases; unmatched junction nucleotides: 9. Germline CDR1 and CDR2: LNHDA and SQIVND (reference sequence). The CDR3 is 14 amino acids. The chain employs TRBV19 and TRBJ1-2, with 9 bases lining up with TRBD1. This TCR was sampled from a human donor in good health. The sample comprised T cells isolated from PBMCs. CDR3 DNA sequence: TGTGCCAGTAGTCCCCGGGACAGGGAGAAGGGCTACACCTTC. Amino acid sequence: CASSPRDREKGYTF.